A single sample is the source of the 8 T cell receptor beta chains below, sequenced in a study of spatial heterogeneity in lung cancer. TCRdb re-derived calls from the 5' RACE reads in MiXCR, one entry per CDR3 protein. Of tens of thousands of distinct CDR3 sequences listed, 10% to 15% are singletons. Time point meaning: sample taken at primary tumor resection. Researchers sequenced whole RNA taken from tumor, nontumor lung or frozen PBMC without sorting. Sequenced here: PBMCs, sampled at surgery. The receptors stem from a male donor with early-stage non-small cell lung cancer.

V is TRBV12-3 or TRBV12-4 and J is TRBJ2-7; D unclear. This CDR3 has 11 amino acids. Trimming took off 4 bases at V and 3 bases at J, with 4 bases between the two ends. DNA for the CDR3: TGTGCCAGCAGTTCCTTCTACGAGCAGTACTTC. Translating it yields CASSSFYEQYF.

This chain links TRBV7-9 with TRBJ1-2; 7 bases match TRBD1. There are 14 residues in the CDR3. J gave up 6 bases and V 1 base, and 5 bases lay outside the gene matches. Germline V lookup: CDR1 SEHNR, CDR2 FQNEAQ (reference sequence). The CDR3 is CASSLEGALDGYTF. CDR3 sequence (DNA): TGTGCCAGCAGCTTAGAGGGGGCGTTGGATGGCTACACCTTC. Supplemented by reference TRBV7-9 and TRBJ1-2, the full variable domain reads DTGVSQNPRHKITKRGQNVTFRCDPISEHNRLYWYRQTLGQGPEFLTYFQNEAQLEKSRLLSDRFSAERPKGSFSTLEIQRTEQGDSAMYLCASSLEGALDGYTFGSGTRLTVV.

This chain links TRBV6-1 with TRBJ2-5; TRBD2 is a possible D gene (5 bases). In germline, CDR1 is MNHNS, CDR2 SASEGT. V was trimmed by 3 bases and J by 4 bases, leaving 15 bases between them. The CDR3 has 15 amino acids. The CDR3, as DNA: TGTGCCAGCAGTGAGATTGGAGGATTGCGAGAGACCCAGTACTTC. This gives the protein CASSEIGGLRETQYF.

This clonotype was counted only a few times. The chain has TRBV27 and TRBJ1-5; 7 bases fit TRBD1. There are 14 residues in the CDR3. From germline, CDR1 is MNHEY and CDR2 SMNVEV (reference sequence). The J segment lost 4 bases and the V segment lost 10 bases, leaving 10 bases of the junction unmatched. The CDR3 sequence: CATGTRGLNQPQHF. As DNA, the CDR3 is TGTGCCACAGGAACCAGGGGGTTAAATCAGCCCCAGCATTTT.

The chain combines TRBV12-5 with TRBJ2-1; 9 bases align to TRBD2. With 6 bases clipped from V and 7 bases from J, the junction kept 13 bases outside the gene matches. Germline loops: CDR1 LGHNT, CDR2 FRNRAP. There are 16 residues in the CDR3. The CDR3 spells CASGESGRTMGNEQFF. CDR3 bases: TGTGCTAGTGGGGAGAGCGGGAGGACAATGGGAAATGAGCAGTTCTTC.

This clonotype was seen a few times. The chain employs TRBV20-1 and TRBJ1-1, with a possible D match to TRBD1 (5 bases). CDR3 length: 13 residues. V was trimmed by 6 bases and J by 3 bases, leaving 14 bases between them. Germline V CDR1 and CDR2: DFQATT, SNEGSKA (reference sequence). CDR3 sequence reads: CSAPFGGYTEAFF. DNA for the CDR3: TGCAGTGCGCCCTTCGGGGGGTACACTGAAGCTTTCTTT.

This clonotype was counted a few times. The genes are TRBV4-3 and TRBJ2-7; D call uncertain. The CDR3 contains 15 residues. From germline, CDR1 is LGHNA and CDR2 YSLEER. Trimming cost V 4 bases and J 0 bases, with 13 bases left between them. The chain's CDR3 is CASSLRTESSYEQYF. Written as DNA, the CDR3 is TGCGCCAGCAGCCTGAGGACGGAAAGCTCCTACGAGCAGTACTTC.

This clonotype was detected ten times or more. The chain carries TRBV9 and TRBJ2-1, with D perhaps given as TRBD1 or TRBD2 (5 bases each). The V gene's germline CDR1 is SGDLS and CDR2 YYNGEE. The germline V and J ends were trimmed by 3 bases and 2 bases, with 12 bases remaining between them. This CDR3 region has 15 residues. CDR3 sequence: CASSGRRGAYNEQFF. CDR3 nucleotide sequence: TGTGCCAGCAGCGGGCGGAGAGGGGCCTACAATGAGCAGTTCTTC.